This T cell receptor (beta chain) derives from a study of post-analysis software for immune sequencing data. Study information: Some patients lacked subtype; others had relapsing-remitting, secondary progressive or progressive-relapsing disease. The study, taken as a whole, reports: Comparison of patients with controls showed five TRBV segments more frequent in patients, TRBV5-6, TRBV5-1 and TRBV20-1 among them.

J gave up 8 bases and V 2 bases, and 6 bases lay outside the gene matches. The CDR3 sequence is 14 residues long. The germline V gene has CDR1 SEHNR and CDR2 FQNEAQ (reference sequence). Presence of unique molecular identifiers characterized the TCR beta cDNA libraries. TCRdb recomputed calls from the PCR reads with MiXCR, one row per CDR3 protein. The sample records about 460,000 distinct CDR3 sequences, over 35% being singletons. Regarding this clonotype: Its cognate antigen is unknown.

This receptor was obtained from a girl aged 5-17 years with multiple sclerosis. The rearrangement uses TRBV7-9 and TRBJ2-1, with 7 positions matching TRBD2. Input material: blood. CDR3 residues: CASSLMGTKDEQFF. The DNA of the CDR3 is TGTGCCAGCAGCTTAATGGGGACTAAGGATGAGCAGTTCTTC. Drawing the rest from reference TRBV7-9 and TRBJ2-1, the complete variable domain is DTGVSQNPRHKITKRGQNVTFRCDPISEHNRLYWYRQTLGQGPEFLTYFQNEAQLEKSRLLSDRFSAERPKGSFSTLEIQRTEQGDSAMYLCASSLMGTKDEQFFGPGTRLTVL.